A selection of T cell receptor beta chains follows, all from one sample in a study of cytomegalovirus exposure and HLA in healthy donors. Sequencing was performed with immunoSEQ multiplex PCR; in TCRdb, only in-frame clones are kept and a portion is missing. This sample has 120,000 or so clones; 75% to 90% occur once, and the top ten carry about 2%. The sequenced sample consisted of PBMCs. These receptors all come from a woman aged 18-29 years in good health and CMV-seronegative. The CDR3 runs from the conserved cysteine through the conserved F or W. The order of the fields is V gene, D gene, J gene, CDR3 length, CDR3 DNA, CDR3 protein. D genes are given only for firm matches.

>TRBV6-5|NA|TRBJ1-1|14
TGTGCCAGCAGTTACAAGGACATTTACGCTGAAGCTTTCTTT
CASSYKDIYAEAFF
>TRBV7-8|NA|TRBJ1-1|15
TGTGCCAGCAGCTCGCCTCTTCCAGTGAACACTGAAGCTTTCTTT
CASSSPLPVNTEAFF
>TRBV2|NA|TRBJ2-3|13
TGTGCCACGAGATTTTACCACACAGATACGCAGTATTTT
CATRFYHTDTQYF
>TRBV18|TRBD2|TRBJ2-7|17
TGTGCCAGCTCACCACCAAGAAATGAGGGAGGGGAATACGAGCAGTACTTC
CASSPPRNEGGEYEQYF
>TRBV23-1|NA|TRBJ2-2|14
TGCGCCAGCAGGGCAGGGATACCCACCGGGGAGCTGTTTTTT
CASRAGIPTGELFF
>TRBV6-5|TRBD2|TRBJ2-7|16
TGTGCCAGCAGTTACTCACTAGCGGGTACAACCTACGAGCAGTACTTC
CASSYSLAGTTYEQYF
>TRBV2|TRBD1|TRBJ2-5|14
TGTGCCAGCCGCCCCGGGACAGGGAGGGAGACCCAGTACTTC
CASRPGTGRETQYF
>TRBV11-2|NA|TRBJ2-7|16
TGTGCCAGCAGCCCGCCACGGGGTGACGGAGCTTACGAGCAGTACTTC
CASSPPRGDGAYEQYF
>TRBV12-5|NA|TRBJ1-1|16
TGTGCTAGTGGTTTGGTACTGGTAGGGGGAGTCACTGAAGCTTTCTTT
CASGLVLVGGVTEAFF
>TRBV2|NA|TRBJ2-7|14
TGTGCCAGCAGTGTTTACGGAGGTTCCTACGAGCAGTACTTC
CASSVYGGSYEQYF